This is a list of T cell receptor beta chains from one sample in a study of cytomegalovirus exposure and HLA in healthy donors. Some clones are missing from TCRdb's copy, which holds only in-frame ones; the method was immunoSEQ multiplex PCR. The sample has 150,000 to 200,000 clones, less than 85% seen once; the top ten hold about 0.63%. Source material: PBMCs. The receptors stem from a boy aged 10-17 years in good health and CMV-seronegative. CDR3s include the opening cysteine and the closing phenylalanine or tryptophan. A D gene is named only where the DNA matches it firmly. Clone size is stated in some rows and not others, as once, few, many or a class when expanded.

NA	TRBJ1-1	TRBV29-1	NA	CSVEAGQFNTEAFF	TGCAGCGTTGAAGCCGGACAGTTTAACACTGAAGCTTTCTTT
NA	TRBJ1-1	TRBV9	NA	CASSVSDLNTEAFF	TGTGCCAGCAGCGTCAGTGACTTGAACACTGAAGCTTTCTTT
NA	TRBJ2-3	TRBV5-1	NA	CASSLNSGVSNTQYF	TGCGCCAGCAGCTTGAATTCGGGGGTGTCGAATACGCAGTATTTT
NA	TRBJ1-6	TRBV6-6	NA	CASSAGRYNSPLHF	TGTGCCAGCTCCGCGGGCCGGTATAATTCACCCCTCCACTTT
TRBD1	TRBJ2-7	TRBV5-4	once	CASSQRTGSYEQYF	TGTGCCAGCAGCCAAAGGACAGGGAGCTACGAGCAGTACTTC
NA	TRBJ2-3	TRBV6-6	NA	CASSITGEVDTQYF	TGTGCCAGCAGTATAACAGGGGAGGTAGATACGCAGTATTTT
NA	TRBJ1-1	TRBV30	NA	CASDRRANTEAFF	TGTGCCTCGGATCGCAGGGCGAACACTGAAGCTTTCTTT
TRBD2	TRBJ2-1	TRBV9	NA	CASSVASSGRQTYNEQFF	TGTGCCAGCAGCGTAGCGTCTAGCGGGAGACAAACTTACAATGAGCAGTTCTTC
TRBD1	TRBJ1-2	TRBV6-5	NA	CASSYGRTGSHYGYTF	TGTGCCAGCAGTTATGGTAGGACAGGGAGTCACTATGGCTACACCTTC
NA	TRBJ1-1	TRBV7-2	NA	CASSLRGASAAFF	TGTGCCAGCAGCTTACGGGGGGCGAGTGCAGCTTTCTTT
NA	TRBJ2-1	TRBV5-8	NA	CATNKQKVALGYNEQFF	TGTGCCACCAATAAACAGAAGGTAGCGCTGGGGTACAATGAGCAGTTCTTC
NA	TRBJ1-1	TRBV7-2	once	CASSTAGTPNTEAFF	TGTGCCAGTTCTACAGCCGGGACACCGAACACTGAAGCTTTCTTT
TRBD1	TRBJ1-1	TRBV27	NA	CASIRGTGGNTEAFF	TGTGCCAGCATTAGGGGGACAGGCGGTAACACTGAAGCTTTCTTT
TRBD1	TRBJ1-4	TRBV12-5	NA	CASGDPGTGGYPTNEKLFF	TGTGCTAGTGGTGACCCTGGGACAGGCGGTTATCCAACTAATGAAAAACTGTTTTTT
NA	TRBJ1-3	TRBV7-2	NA	CATGVETGNTIYF	TGTGCGACGGGGGTTGAGACTGGAAACACCATATATTTT
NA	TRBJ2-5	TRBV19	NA	CASSRQGEETQYF	TGTGCCAGTAGTCGCCAGGGTGAGGAGACCCAGTACTTC
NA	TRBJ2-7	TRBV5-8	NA	CASSSGLHLPF	TGTGCCAGCAGCTCGGGACTCCATCTACCCTTC
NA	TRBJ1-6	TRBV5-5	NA	CASSLEMTGSYNSPLHF	TGTGCCAGCAGCTTGGAGATGACTGGCTCCTATAATTCACCCCTCCACTTT
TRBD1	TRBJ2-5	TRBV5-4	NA	CASTTGTAQETQYF	TGTGCCAGTACTACCGGGACAGCCCAAGAGACCCAGTACTTC
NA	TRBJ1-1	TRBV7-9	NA	CTSSLVGRPGTEAFF	TGTACCAGCAGCTTAGTAGGGCGACCGGGGACTGAAGCTTTCTTT
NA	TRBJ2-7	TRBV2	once	CASSENGQGRYF	TGTGCCAGCAGTGAAAATGGTCAGGGGCGGTACTTC
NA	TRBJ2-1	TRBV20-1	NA	CSARSFNEQFF	TGCAGTGCTAGATCCTTTAATGAGCAGTTCTTC
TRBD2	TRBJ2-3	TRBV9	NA	CASSVELAGGFSTDTQYF	TGTGCCAGCAGCGTAGAACTAGCGGGGGGCTTTAGCACAGATACGCAGTATTTT
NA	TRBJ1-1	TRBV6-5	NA	CASSYSWTAVNTEAFF	TGTGCCAGCAGTTACTCGTGGACAGCCGTAAACACTGAAGCTTTCTTT
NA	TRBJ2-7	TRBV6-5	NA	CASSYRRKPDTYEQYF	TGTGCCAGCAGTTACAGGAGGAAACCGGATACCTACGAGCAGTACTTC
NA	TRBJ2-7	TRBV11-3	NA	CASSLGTEPYEQYF	TGTGCCAGCAGCTTAGGGACAGAGCCCTACGAGCAGTACTTC